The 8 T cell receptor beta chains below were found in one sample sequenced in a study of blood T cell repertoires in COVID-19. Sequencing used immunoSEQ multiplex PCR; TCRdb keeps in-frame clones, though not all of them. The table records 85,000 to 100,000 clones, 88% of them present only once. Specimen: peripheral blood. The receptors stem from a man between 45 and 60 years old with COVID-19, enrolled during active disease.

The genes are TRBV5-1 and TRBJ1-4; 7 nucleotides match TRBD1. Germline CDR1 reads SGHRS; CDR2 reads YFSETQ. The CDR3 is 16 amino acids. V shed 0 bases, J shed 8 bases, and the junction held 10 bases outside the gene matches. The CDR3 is CASSLGDRVEAEKLFF. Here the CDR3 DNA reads TGCGCCAGCAGCTTGGGCGACAGGGTCGAAGCGGAAAAACTGTTTTTT.

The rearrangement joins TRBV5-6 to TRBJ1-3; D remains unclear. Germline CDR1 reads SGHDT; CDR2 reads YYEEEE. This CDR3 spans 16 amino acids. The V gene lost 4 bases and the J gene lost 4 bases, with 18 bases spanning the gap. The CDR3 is CASSNTGQLVGNTIYF. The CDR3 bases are TGTGCCAGCAGCAACACTGGTCAGCTAGTAGGAAACACCATATATTTT.

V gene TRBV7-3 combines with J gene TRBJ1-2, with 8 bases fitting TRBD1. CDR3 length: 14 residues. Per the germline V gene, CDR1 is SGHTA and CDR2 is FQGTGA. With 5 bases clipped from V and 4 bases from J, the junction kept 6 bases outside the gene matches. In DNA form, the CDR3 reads TGTGCCAGCAGCCCTGGGACAGGCCCCTATGGCTACACCTTC. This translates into CASSPGTGPYGYTF. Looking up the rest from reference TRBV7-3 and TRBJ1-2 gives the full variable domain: GAGVSQTPSNKVTEKGKYVELRCDPISGHTALYWYRQSLGQGPEFLIYFQGTGAADDSGLPNDRFFAVRPEGSVSTLKIQRTERGDSAVYLCASSPGTGPYGYTFGSGTRLTVV.

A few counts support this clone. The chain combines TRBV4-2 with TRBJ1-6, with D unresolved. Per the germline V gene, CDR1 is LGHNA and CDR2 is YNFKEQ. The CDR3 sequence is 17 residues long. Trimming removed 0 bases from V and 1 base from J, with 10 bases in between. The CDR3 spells CASSQDIQKSYNSPLHF. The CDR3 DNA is TGTGCCAGCAGCCAAGATATTCAGAAATCCTATAATTCACCCCTCCACTTT.

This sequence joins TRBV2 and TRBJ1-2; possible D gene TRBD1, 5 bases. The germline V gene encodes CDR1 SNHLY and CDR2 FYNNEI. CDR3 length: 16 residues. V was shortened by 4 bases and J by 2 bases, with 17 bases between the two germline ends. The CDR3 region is CASSVIDRTQNYGYTF. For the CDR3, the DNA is TGTGCCAGCAGTGTCATTGACCGGACACAAAACTATGGCTACACCTTC.

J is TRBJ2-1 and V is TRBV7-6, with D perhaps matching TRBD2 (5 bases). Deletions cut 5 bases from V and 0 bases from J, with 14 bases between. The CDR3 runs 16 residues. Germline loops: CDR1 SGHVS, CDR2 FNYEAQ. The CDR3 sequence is CASSPSQRSSYNEQFF. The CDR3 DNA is TGTGCCAGCAGCCCATCCCAGCGGAGCTCCTACAATGAGCAGTTCTTC.

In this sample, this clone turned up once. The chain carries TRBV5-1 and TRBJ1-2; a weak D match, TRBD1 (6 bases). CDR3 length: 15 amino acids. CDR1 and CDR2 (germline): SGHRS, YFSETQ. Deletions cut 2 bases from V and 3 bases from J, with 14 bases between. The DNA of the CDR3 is TGCGCCAGCAGCTTATCTCAAGCAGGGGACTATGGCTACACCTTC. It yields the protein CASSLSQAGDYGYTF.

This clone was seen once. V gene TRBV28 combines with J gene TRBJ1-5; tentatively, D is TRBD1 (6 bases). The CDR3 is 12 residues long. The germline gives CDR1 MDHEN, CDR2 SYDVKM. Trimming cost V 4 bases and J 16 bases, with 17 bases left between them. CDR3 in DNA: TGTGCCAGCAGTTCCTCCAGACAGGATCCCCATTTT. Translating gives CASSSSRQDPHF.